This T cell receptor (beta chain) was obtained from a study of blood T cell repertoires in COVID-19 (dated by TCRdb to about 2020). For context, the study as a whole: Samples from collaborators originated in the United States, Italy and Spain and spanned both the acute and convalescent phases of COVID-19. The prospective study material was composed of cDNA or gDNA derived from T cells, B-cell-depleted T cells, or PBMCs. The dataset comprised deeply sampled blood TCRbeta repertoires from subjects exposed to, actively infected with, or recovered from COVID-19. The repertoires were made available in a free public database intended to serve as a resource for research on the immune response to SARS-CoV-2. Samples were obtained from the ongoing ImmuneRACE study (first 160 participants) and from some 1,200 subjects provided by 6 global collaborators. Nearly every sample came with metadata listing a de-identified subject ID, COVID-19 status, age in years and sex. HLA class I and class II types, where available, came from metadata supplied by the sample provider rather than from assay-based typing. What the study reported, not specific to this receptor: The amount of clinical and demographic metadata varied by source and participant and was provided uncurated.

Counted from cysteine to phenylalanine, this CDR3 has 16 amino acids. Left in the record is the CDR3 DNA by itself, 48 bases read in frame from the first base. Looking up the germline V gene (reference sequence) yields CDR1 SGHNT and CDR2 YYREEE. Trimming removed 1 base from V and 7 bases from J, leaving 18 bases between the germline ends. The immunoSEQ Assay, a bias-controlled multiplex PCR, was used to amplify TCRbeta CDR3 regions from genomic DNA. The paper's data handling went like this. The number of nucleated cells in each sample was estimated from the amplification of reference gene primers within the assay. To quantify the absolute abundance of each unique TCRbeta CDR3 rearrangement, sequence reads were collapsed and filtered. Productive Simpson clonality was computed per sample as the square root of Simpson's diversity index over productive rearrangements. TCRdb holds this immuneACCESS table with in-frame rearrangements only. Some clones are missing; in checked studies, unresolved V genes explain under half, and the rest has no known cause. The V and J calls and the clone size are those of that table, but D and trimming were determined from the DNA. The table for this sample lists 300,000 or so clones; roughly 86% of them were counted only once. The ten largest account for around 1.5% of the sample.

The collaborating institutions used their own protocols to collect whole blood in K2EDTA tubes. For TCRbeta analysis, collaborators shipped samples as frozen whole blood, isolated PBMCs, or DNA extracted from either of those sample types. Comment on this clone: Which antigen it targets is not known. Within one base of it there is no much larger clone, and no base qualities were kept.

This receptor was identified in a woman in her forties or fifties with acute or convalescent COVID-19. The sequence links TRBV5-4 to TRBJ2-1; TRBD2 is possibly the D segment (5 matching bases). The specimen sequenced was peripheral blood. The nucleotides are TGTGCCAGCAGCTTGTCCTCGAGTCTAGCCGGTAATGAGCAGTTCTTC. It codes for CASSLSSSLAGNEQFF.